Included here is one TCR beta chain sequence, with context. Its specificity is not known. The data were obtained in a study of tumor-infiltrating lymphocytes in localized non-small cell lung cancer. Study-wide findings and caveats: IM1 and IM2 tumors showed no difference in T-cell fraction.

Measured with immunoSEQ multiplex PCR; TCRdb has only the in-frame clones, and not every one. The table records 10,000 to 13,000 clones, around 85% of them present only once. The CDR3 runs to 14 residues. Looked up from germline, CDR1 is MNHEY and CDR2 is SMNVEV (reference sequence). V lost 8 bases and J 8 bases, leaving 18 bases between the germline ends. This clonotype was sampled from a human donor with non-small cell lung cancer. The rearrangement uses TRBV27 and TRBJ1-4; D is unresolved. The sample was uninvolved lung tissue not adjacent to the tumor. CDR3 amino acids: CASRSTKGGEKLFF. In DNA form, the CDR3 reads TGTGCCAGCCGGTCCACAAAGGGAGGGGAAAAACTGTTTTTT.